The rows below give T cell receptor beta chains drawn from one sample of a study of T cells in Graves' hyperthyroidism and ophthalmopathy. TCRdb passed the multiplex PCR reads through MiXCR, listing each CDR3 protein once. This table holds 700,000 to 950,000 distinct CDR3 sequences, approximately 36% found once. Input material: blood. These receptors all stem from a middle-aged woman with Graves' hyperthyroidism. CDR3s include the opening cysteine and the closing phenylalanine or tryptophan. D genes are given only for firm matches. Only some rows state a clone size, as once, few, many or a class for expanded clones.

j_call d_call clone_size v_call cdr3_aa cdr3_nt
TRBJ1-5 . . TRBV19 CASRPATGVGQPQHF TGTGCCAGTAGGCCAGCGACGGGGGTGGGTCAGCCCCAGCATTTT
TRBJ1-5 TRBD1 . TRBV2 CASSYSGTGVQPQHF TGTGCCAGCAGTTACTCCGGGACAGGGGTTCAGCCCCAGCATTTT
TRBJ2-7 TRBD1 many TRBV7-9 CASSLGWTGSYEQYF TGTGCCAGCAGCTTAGGATGGACAGGGTCCTACGAGCAGTACTTC
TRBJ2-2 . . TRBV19 CASDSGVTGELFF TGTGCCAGTGATTCAGGGGTCACCGGGGAGCTGTTTTTT
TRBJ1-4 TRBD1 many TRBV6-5 CATGTVPNEKLFF TGTGCCACCGGGACAGTCCCAAATGAAAAACTGTTTTTT
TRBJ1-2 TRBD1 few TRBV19 CASSMTGSGNYGYTF TGTGCCAGTAGTATGACAGGGTCTGGGAACTATGGCTACACCTTC
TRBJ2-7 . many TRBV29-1 CSVRQLYTYEQYF TGCAGCGTAAGACAGCTTTACACCTACGAGCAGTACTTC
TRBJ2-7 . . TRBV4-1 CASSQDPYLGEQYF TGCGCCAGCAGCCAAGATCCGTACTTGGGGGAGCAGTACTTC
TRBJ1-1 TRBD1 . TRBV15 CATSRGGWAQGAWDTEAFF TGTGCCACCAGCAGGGGAGGGTGGGCCCAGGGGGCGTGGGACACTGAAGCTTTCTTT
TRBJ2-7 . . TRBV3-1 CASSQDWVRIQYF TGTGCCAGCAGCCAAGATTGGGTCAGGATACAGTACTTC
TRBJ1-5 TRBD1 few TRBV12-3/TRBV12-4 CASGTAPNQPQHF TGTGCCAGCGGGACAGCCCCAAATCAGCCCCAGCATTTT
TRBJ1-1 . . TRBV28 CASSPVRVEAFF TGTGCCAGCAGCCCGGTCAGGGTTGAAGCTTTCTTT
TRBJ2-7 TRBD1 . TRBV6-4 CASRAIGTEEQYF TGTGCCAGCAGGGCGATAGGGACAGAGGAGCAGTACTTC
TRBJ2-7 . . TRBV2 CASSDEVSYEQYF TGTGCCAGCAGTGATGAAGTCTCCTACGAGCAGTACTTC
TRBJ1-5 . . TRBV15 CATSTQGQQPQHF TGTGCCACCAGCACGCAGGGCCAACAGCCCCAGCATTTT
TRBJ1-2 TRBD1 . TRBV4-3 CASSQVGTGGAKYGYTF TGCGCCAGCAGCCAAGTGGGGACAGGGGGCGCAAAGTATGGCTACACCTTC
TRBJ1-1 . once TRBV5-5 CASSLVPGHRTEAFF TGTGCCAGCAGCTTGGTTCCGGGACATCGCACTGAAGCTTTCTTT
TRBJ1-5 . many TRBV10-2 CASSPAGKAQHF TGCGCCAGCAGTCCGGCCGGGAAGGCCCAGCATTTT
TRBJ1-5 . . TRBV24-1 CATSDSSGKDQPQHF TGTGCCACCAGTGATTCCAGCGGGAAGGATCAGCCCCAGCATTTT
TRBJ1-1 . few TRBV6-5 CASTSTYRVIFRWTEAFF TGTGCCAGCACCTCAACCTACAGGGTAATATTTCGGTGGACTGAAGCTTTCTTT
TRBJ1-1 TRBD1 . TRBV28 CASTRDRLASEAFF TGTGCCAGCACCAGGGACAGGCTAGCGTCTGAAGCTTTCTTT
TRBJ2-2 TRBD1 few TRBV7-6 CASSQYRGPSGELFF TGTGCCAGCAGCCAGTACAGGGGGCCGTCCGGGGAGCTGTTTTTT
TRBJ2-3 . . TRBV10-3 CAISESKQGMKYF TGTGCCATCAGTGAGTCGAAACAGGGCATGAAGTATTTT
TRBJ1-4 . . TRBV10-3 CAISAAGTTNEKLFF TGTGCCATCAGCGCCGCCGGAACAACTAATGAAAAACTGTTTTTT
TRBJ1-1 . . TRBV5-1 CASGDSTTEAFF TGCGCCAGCGGGGACTCAACGACTGAAGCTTTCTTT
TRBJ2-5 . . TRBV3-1 CASSRHQDQETQYF TGTGCCAGCAGCCGTCATCAGGACCAAGAGACCCAGTACTTC
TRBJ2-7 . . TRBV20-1 CSAVRVGEVGYEQYF TGCAGTGCTGTTCGGGTGGGGGAGGTTGGCTACGAGCAGTACTTC
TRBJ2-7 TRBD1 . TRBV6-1 CASLQGALGEQYF TGTGCCAGCCTCCAGGGGGCCCTCGGGGAGCAGTACTTC
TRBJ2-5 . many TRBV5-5 CASQLGETQYF TGTGCCAGCCAGCTGGGTGAGACCCAGTACTTC
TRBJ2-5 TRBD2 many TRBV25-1 CASSDASGRRWETQYF TGTGCCAGCAGTGACGCTAGCGGGAGGCGTTGGGAGACCCAGTACTTC
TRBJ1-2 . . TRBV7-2 CASSLTGSSGGYTF TGTGCCAGCAGCTTAACAGGGAGCTCGGGTGGCTACACCTTC
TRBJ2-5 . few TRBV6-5 CASSPLGQGLGETQYF TGTGCCAGCAGCCCCCTGGGCCAGGGATTAGGGGAGACCCAGTACTTC
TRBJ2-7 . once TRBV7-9 CASSNLRFTYEQYF TGTGCCAGCAGTAACCTGCGGTTCACCTACGAGCAGTACTTC
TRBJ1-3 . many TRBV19 CASSGGASGNTIYF TGTGCCAGTAGTGGCGGGGCCTCTGGAAACACCATATATTTT
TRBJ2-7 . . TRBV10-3 CAGGGGEQYF TGTGCCGGAGGGGGCGGGGAGCAGTACTTC
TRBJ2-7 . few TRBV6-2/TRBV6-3 CASSWGTRREQYF TGTGCCAGCAGTTGGGGCACGAGGCGCGAGCAGTACTTC
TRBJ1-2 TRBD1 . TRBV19 CASSAGTGHNYGYTF TGTGCCAGTAGTGCCGGGACAGGTCATAACTATGGCTACACCTTC
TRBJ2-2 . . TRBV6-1 CASSRRTNTGKLFF TGTGCCAGCAGCCGACGGACGAACACCGGGAAGCTGTTTTTT
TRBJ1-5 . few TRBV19 CATRPPTGGNQPQHF TGTGCCACCAGACCCCCTACAGGCGGGAACCAGCCCCAGCATTTT
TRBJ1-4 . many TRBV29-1 CSVEGGQTNEKLFF TGCAGCGTTGAAGGCGGACAGACTAATGAAAAACTGTTTTTT
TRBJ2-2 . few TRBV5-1 CASSLWQGFPGELFF TGCGCCAGCAGCTTGTGGCAGGGGTTCCCCGGGGAGCTGTTTTTT
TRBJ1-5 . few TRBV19 CASTPRKGSNQPQHF TGTGCCAGTACCCCTCGAAAGGGTAGCAATCAGCCCCAGCATTTT
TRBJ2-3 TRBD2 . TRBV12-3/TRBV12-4 CASSLRWRREVAHTQYF TGTGCCAGCAGTTTAAGGTGGAGGCGGGAGGTTGCGCATACGCAGTATTTT
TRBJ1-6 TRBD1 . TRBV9 CASSPPPGQRTPLHF TGTGCCAGCAGCCCTCCCCCGGGACAGCGGACACCCCTCCACTTT
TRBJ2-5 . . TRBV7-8 CASSLGRTGLNARRETQYF TGTGCCAGCAGCTTAGGAAGAACAGGGCTAAACGCGAGGCGAGAGACCCAGTACTTC
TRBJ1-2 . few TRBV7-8 CASSLALRGSTNYGYTF TGTGCCAGCAGCTTAGCGCTCCGGGGAAGCACAAACTATGGCTACACCTTC
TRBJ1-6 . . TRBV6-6 CASSYGGVYPPLHF TGTGCCAGCAGTTACGGGGGGGTTTATCCACCCCTCCACTTT
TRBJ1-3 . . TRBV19 CASRQRISGNTVYF TGTGCCAGTAGACAGCGTATCTCTGGAAACACCGTATATTTT
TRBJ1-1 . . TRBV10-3 CASCGVRTEAFF TGTGCCTCTTGCGGGGTTCGCACTGAAGCTTTCTTT
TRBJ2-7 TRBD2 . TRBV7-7 CAVGTSIDEQYF TGTGCTGTCGGGACTAGCATCGACGAGCAGTACTTC
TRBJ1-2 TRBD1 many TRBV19 CASSASGTGTDYGYTF TGTGCCAGTAGTGCCTCTGGGACAGGGACGGACTATGGCTACACCTTC
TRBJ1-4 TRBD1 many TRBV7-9 CASSPRQGARLF TGTGCCAGCAGCCCGAGACAGGGGGCGCGGCTTTTT
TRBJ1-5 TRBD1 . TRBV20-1 CSAIETGNQPQHF TGCAGTGCAATCGAGACAGGGAATCAGCCCCAGCATTTT
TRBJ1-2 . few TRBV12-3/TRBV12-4 CASRPQSRYGYTF TGTGCCAGCAGACCGCAGAGCCGTTATGGCTACACCTTC
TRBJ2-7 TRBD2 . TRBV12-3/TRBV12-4 CASSLAASGSDEQYF TGTGCCAGCAGTTTAGCGGCTAGCGGGAGCGACGAGCAGTACTTC
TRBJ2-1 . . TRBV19 CASRRKTVTYSEQFF TGTGCCAGCAGGAGGAAGACCGTTACCTACAGTGAGCAGTTCTTC
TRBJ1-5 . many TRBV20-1 CSASRQGNQPQHF TGCAGTGCTAGTCGGCAGGGCAATCAGCCCCAGCATTTT
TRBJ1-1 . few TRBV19 CASRPREGYTEAFF TGTGCCAGTAGACCCCGGGAGGGGTACACTGAAGCTTTCTTT
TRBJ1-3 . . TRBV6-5 CASSSRGIAGNTIYF TGTGCCAGCAGCTCAAGGGGTATCGCTGGAAACACCATATATTTT
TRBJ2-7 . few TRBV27 CASSLTLGQTYEQYF TGTGCCAGCAGTTTAACCCTAGGACAGACGTACGAGCAGTACTTC